The 6 T cell receptor beta chains below all came from one sample that was sequenced in a study of blood T cell repertoires in COVID-19. Only in-frame clones appear in the TCRdb table, and some are missing; sequencing was by immunoSEQ multiplex PCR. There are approximately 100,000 clones in the sample; almost 85% occur only once, and 8.5% to 12% lies in the top ten. The specimen was peripheral blood. All receptors derive from a man in his 70s with acute or convalescent COVID-19.

A single count supports this clone. The rearrangement links TRBV6-6 to TRBJ2-2; D is ambiguous. Germline CDR1 and CDR2: MNHNY and SVGAGI (reference sequence). The CDR3 loop spans 11 amino acids. V was pared by 8 bases and J by 3 bases, with 4 bases between. CDR3 residues: CASLYTGELFF. Written as DNA, the CDR3 is TGTGCCAGCCTTTACACCGGGGAGCTGTTTTTT.

The gene calls are TRBV18 and TRBJ1-1; D remains ambiguous. This CDR3 is built from 14 residues. V lost 1 base to trimming and J lost 1 base, with 7 bases between them. Germline-derived CDR1 and CDR2 are KGHSH and LQKENI. CDR3 sequence: CASSPRTENTEAFF. In nucleotides, the CDR3 is TGTGCCAGCTCACCACGAACAGAGAACACTGAAGCTTTCTTT.

This chain joins TRBV24-1 and TRBJ2-3; the match to TRBD2 covers 7 bases. Unmatched junction bases numbered 7, after V lost 3 bases and J lost 2 bases. CDR3 size: 16 residues. Germline V gene data show CDR1 as KGHDR and CDR2 as SFDVKD. DNA for the CDR3: TGTGCCACCAGTGATCGCCACGGGACTATCACAGATACGCAGTATTTT. Its protein is CATSDRHGTITDTQYF.

This clone was counted only a few times. The chain has TRBV7-3 and TRBJ1-5; 7 bases are shared with TRBD1. Trimming took 4 bases from V and 4 from J; bases not matched to a gene: 10. The length of the CDR3 is 16 residues. Germline V gene lookup returns CDR1 SGHTA and CDR2 FQGTGA. CDR3 sequence (DNA): TGTGCCAGCAGCTCCTCGCCGACAGGGTGGAATCAGCCCCAGCATTTT. Translating gives CASSSSPTGWNQPQHF.

For the CDR3, the DNA is TGTGCCAGCAGTTTTCAAACAGGGGGGAAATCACCCCTCCACTTT. Its protein is CASSFQTGGKSPLHF. This chain uses TRBV28 with TRBJ1-6, with 8 positions matching TRBD1. Germline CDR1 and CDR2: MDHEN and SYDVKM. V was pared by 3 bases and J by 10 bases, with 8 bases of the junction left unmatched. This CDR3 spans 15 amino acids.

This chain uses TRBV7-9 with TRBJ1-4, with 11 nucleotides matching TRBD1. This CDR3 is 17 amino acids long. The V gene's germline CDR1 is SEHNR and CDR2 FQNEAQ (reference sequence). The V and J ends lost 4 bases and 7 bases, in that order; junction bases with no gene match: 11. CDR3 sequence reads: CASSSLGQGVRGEKLFF. CDR3 DNA: TGTGCCAGCAGCTCCCTGGGACAGGGGGTTCGGGGTGAAAAACTGTTTTTT.